The present T cell receptor (beta chain) was sequenced within a study of blood T cell repertoires in COVID-19. Libraries were prepared by immunoSEQ multiplex PCR; TCRdb keeps only in-frame clonotypes and omits some of them. The sample shows some 300,000 clones, 85% to 90% of them seen only once. There are 15 residues in the CDR3. Trimming removed 4 bases from V and 2 bases from J; junction bases left unmatched: 7. In germline, CDR1 is LNHDA, CDR2 SQIVND (reference sequence). V gene TRBV19 combines with J gene TRBJ1-2, with 7 positions matching TRBD1. This TCR was sampled from a woman aged 50 to 65 with COVID-19, enrolled during active disease. The sample taken for sequencing was peripheral blood. Here the CDR3 DNA reads TGTGCCAGTAGTACAATGGGACAGATCAACTATGGCTACACCTTC. This gives the protein CASSTMGQINYGYTF.